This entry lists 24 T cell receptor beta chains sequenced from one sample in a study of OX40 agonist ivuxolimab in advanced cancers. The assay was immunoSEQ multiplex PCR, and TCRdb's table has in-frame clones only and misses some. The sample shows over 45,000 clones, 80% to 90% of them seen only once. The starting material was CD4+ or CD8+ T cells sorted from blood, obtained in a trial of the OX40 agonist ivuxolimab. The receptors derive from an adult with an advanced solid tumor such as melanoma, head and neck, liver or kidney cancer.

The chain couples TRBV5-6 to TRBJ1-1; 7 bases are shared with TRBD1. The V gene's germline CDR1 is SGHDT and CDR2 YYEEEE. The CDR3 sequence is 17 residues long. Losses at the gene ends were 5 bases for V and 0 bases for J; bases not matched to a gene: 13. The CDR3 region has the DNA TGTGCCAGCAGGCCTTGGTTTACAGGGGTTATGAACACTGAAGCTTTCTTT. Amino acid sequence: CASRPWFTGVMNTEAFF. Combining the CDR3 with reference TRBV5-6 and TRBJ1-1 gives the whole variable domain DAGVTQSPTHLIKTRGQQVTLRCSPKSGHDTVSWYQQALGQGPQFIFQYYEEEERQRGNFPDRFSGHQFPNYSSELNVNALLLGDSALYLCASRPWFTGVMNTEAFFGQGTRLTVV.

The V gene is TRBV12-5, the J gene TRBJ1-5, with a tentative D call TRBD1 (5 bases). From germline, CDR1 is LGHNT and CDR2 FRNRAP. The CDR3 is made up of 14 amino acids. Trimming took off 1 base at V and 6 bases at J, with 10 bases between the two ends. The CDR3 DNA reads TGTGCTAGTGGTTTGGGGCAGGGCGTTCAGCCCCAGCATTTT. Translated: CASGLGQGVQPQHF.

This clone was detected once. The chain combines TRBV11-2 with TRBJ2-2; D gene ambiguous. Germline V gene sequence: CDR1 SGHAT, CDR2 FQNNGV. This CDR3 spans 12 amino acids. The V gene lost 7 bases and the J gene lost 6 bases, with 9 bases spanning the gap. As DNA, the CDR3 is TGTGCCAGCACGGGTGGGTCCGGGGAGCTGTTTTTT. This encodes CASTGGSGELFF.

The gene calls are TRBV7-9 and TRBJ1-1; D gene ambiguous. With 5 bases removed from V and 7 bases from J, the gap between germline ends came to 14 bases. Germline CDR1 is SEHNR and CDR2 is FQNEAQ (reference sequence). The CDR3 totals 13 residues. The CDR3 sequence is CASSPEKRFEAFF. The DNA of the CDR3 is TGTGCCAGCAGCCCCGAAAAGCGGTTTGAAGCTTTCTTT.

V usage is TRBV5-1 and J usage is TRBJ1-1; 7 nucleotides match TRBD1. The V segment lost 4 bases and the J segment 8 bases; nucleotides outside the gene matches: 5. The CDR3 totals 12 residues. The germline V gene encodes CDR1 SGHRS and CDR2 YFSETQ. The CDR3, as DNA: TGCGCCAGCAGCCCCGGGACAGTGGAAGCTTTCTTT. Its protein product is CASSPGTVEAFF.

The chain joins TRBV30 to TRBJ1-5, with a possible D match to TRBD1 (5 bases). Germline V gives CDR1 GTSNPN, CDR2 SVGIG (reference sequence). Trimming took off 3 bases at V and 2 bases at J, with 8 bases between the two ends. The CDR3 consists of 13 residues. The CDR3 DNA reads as TGTGCCTGGAGCGGGGACGGCAATCAGCCCCAGCATTTT. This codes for CAWSGDGNQPQHF.

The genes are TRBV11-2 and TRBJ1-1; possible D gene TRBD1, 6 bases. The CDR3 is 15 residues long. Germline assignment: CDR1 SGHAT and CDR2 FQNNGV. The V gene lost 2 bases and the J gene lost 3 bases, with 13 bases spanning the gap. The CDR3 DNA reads TGTGCCAGCAGCTTATCTCGAGGGGGTGACACTGAAGCTTTCTTT. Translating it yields CASSLSRGGDTEAFF.

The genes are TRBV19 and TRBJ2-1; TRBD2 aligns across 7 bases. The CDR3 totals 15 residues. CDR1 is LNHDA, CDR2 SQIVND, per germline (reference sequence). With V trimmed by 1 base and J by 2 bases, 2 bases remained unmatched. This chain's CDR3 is CASSIVSGAYNEQFF. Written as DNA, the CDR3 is TGTGCCAGTAGTATAGTGAGCGGGGCCTACAATGAGCAGTTCTTC.

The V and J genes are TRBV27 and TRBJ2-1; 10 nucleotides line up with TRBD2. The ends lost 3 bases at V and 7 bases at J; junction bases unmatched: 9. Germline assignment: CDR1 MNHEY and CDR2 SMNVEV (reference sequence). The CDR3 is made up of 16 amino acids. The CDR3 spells CASSFFPSGGGNEQFF. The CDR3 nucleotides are TGTGCCAGCAGTTTCTTCCCCAGCGGGGGGGGGAATGAGCAGTTCTTC.

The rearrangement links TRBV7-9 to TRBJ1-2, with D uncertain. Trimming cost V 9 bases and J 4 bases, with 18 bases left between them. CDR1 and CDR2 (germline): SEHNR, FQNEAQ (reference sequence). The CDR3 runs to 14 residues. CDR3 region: CASIPPSGGYGYTF. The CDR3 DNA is TGTGCCAGTATCCCCCCTAGTGGCGGCTATGGCTACACCTTC.

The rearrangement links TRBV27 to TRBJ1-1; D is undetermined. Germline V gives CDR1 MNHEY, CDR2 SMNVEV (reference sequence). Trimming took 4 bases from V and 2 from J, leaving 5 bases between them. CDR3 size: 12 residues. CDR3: CASSSFNTEAFF. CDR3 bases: TGTGCCAGCAGTTCCTTCAACACTGAAGCTTTCTTT.

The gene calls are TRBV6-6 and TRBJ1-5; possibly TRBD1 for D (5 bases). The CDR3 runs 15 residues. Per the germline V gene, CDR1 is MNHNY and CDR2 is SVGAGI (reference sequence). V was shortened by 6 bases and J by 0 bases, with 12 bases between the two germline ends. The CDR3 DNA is TGTGCCAGCAGCTGGGACGGTGATAGCAATCAGCCCCAGCATTTT. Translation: CASSWDGDSNQPQHF.

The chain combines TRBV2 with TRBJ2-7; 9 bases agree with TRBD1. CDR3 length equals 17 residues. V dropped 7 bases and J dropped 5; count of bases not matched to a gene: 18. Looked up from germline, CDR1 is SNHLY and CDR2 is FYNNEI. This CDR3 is CASTPFSGTGMGHEQYF. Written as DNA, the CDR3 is TGTGCCAGCACCCCCTTCTCTGGGACAGGGATGGGTCACGAGCAGTACTTC.

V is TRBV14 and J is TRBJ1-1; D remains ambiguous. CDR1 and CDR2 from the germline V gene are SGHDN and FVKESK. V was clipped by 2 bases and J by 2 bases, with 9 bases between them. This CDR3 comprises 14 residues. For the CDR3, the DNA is TGTGCCAGCAGCCAAATAGGGAAAAACACTGAAGCTTTCTTT. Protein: CASSQIGKNTEAFF.

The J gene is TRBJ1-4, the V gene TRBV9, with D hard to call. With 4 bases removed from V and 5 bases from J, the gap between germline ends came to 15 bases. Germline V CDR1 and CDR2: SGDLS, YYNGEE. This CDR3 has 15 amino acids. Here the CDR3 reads CASSPVGRPNEKLFF. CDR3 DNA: TGTGCCAGCAGCCCAGTAGGAAGGCCGAATGAAAAACTGTTTTTT.

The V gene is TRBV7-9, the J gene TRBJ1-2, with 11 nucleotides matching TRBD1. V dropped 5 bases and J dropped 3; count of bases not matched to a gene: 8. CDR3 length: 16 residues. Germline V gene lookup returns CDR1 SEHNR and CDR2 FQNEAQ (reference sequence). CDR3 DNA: TGTGCCAGCAGCCCAGTCCGGACAGGGGGCGACTATGGCTACACCTTC. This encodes CASSPVRTGGDYGYTF.

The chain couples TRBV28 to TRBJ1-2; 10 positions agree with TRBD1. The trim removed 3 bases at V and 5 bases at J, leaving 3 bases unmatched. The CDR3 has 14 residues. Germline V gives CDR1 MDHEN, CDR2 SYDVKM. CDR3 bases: TGTGCCAGCAGTTTGCGGGACAGGGGATATGGCTACACCTTC. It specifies CASSLRDRGYGYTF.

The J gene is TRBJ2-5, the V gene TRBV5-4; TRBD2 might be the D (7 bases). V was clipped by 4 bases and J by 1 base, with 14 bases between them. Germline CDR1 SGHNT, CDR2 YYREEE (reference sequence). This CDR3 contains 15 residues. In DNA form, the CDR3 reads TGTGCCAGCAGCCTGGTGGGAGGGGGCCAAGAGACCCAGTACTTC. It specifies CASSLVGGGQETQYF.

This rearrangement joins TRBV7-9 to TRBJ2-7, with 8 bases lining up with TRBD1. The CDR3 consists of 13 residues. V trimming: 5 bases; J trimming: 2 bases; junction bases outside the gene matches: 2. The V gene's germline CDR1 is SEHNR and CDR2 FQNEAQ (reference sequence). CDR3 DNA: TGTGCCAGCAGCCCGACAGGGGCCTACGAGCAGTACTTC. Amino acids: CASSPTGAYEQYF.

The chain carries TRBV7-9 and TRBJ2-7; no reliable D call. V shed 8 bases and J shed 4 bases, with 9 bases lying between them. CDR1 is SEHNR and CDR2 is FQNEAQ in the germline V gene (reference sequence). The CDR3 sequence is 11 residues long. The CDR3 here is CASAFRYEQYF. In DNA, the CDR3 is TGTGCCAGCGCCTTTAGATACGAGCAGTACTTC.

CDR3 protein: CASSRGGNTEAFF. The CDR3 region has the DNA TGTGCCAGTAGTCGAGGTGGAAACACTGAAGCTTTCTTT. The rearrangement joins TRBV19 to TRBJ1-1, with D uncertain. This CDR3 is built from 13 residues. Germline V lookup: CDR1 LNHDA, CDR2 SQIVND (reference sequence). V was cut by 5 bases and J by 2 bases, with 9 bases left in between.

The CDR3: CASSFRTGNYGYTF. CDR3 bases: TGTGCCAGCAGTTTTAGGACAGGCAACTATGGCTACACCTTC. The chain employs TRBV27 and TRBJ1-2, with 7 bases matching TRBD1. V lost 3 bases to trimming and J lost 2 bases; unmatched junction nucleotides: 3. The CDR3 contains 14 residues. Germline V gives CDR1 MNHEY, CDR2 SMNVEV (reference sequence).

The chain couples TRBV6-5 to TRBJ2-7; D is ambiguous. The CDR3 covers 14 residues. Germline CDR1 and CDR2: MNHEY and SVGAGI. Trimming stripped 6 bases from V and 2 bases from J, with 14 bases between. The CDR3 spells CASSFSGLPYEQYF. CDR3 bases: TGTGCCAGCAGCTTTTCCGGGCTCCCCTACGAGCAGTACTTC.

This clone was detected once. For the CDR3, the DNA is TGTGCCAGCAGCCGAACAGGGGGACAAGAGACCCAGTACTTC. Amino acid sequence: CASSRTGGQETQYF. The rearrangement joins TRBV6-5 to TRBJ2-5, with TRBD1 matching over 8 bases. Germline V gene data show CDR1 as MNHEY and CDR2 as SVGAGI. Germline trimming cut 6 bases from V and 2 bases from J; bases unmatched to any gene: 5. The CDR3 consists of 14 residues.